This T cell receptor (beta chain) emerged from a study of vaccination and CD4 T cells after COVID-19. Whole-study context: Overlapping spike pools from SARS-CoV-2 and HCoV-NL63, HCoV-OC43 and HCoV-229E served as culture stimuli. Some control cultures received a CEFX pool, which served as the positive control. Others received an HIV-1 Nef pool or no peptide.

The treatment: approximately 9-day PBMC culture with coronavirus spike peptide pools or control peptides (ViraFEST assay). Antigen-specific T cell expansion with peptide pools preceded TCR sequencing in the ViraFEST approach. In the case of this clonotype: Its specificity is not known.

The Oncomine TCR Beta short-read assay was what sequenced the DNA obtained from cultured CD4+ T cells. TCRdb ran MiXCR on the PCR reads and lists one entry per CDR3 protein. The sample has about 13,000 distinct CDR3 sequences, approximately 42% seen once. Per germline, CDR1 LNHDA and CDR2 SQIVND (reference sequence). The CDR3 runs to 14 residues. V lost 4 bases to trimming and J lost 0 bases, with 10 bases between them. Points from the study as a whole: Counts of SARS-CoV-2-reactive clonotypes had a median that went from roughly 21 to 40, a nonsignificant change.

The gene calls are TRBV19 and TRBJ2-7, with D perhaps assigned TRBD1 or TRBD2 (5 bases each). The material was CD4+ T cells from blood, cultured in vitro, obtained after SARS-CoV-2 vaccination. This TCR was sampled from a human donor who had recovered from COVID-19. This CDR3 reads CASSREGTSYEQYF. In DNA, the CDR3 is TGTGCCAGTAGTAGAGAGGGGACCTCCTACGAGCAGTACTTC.